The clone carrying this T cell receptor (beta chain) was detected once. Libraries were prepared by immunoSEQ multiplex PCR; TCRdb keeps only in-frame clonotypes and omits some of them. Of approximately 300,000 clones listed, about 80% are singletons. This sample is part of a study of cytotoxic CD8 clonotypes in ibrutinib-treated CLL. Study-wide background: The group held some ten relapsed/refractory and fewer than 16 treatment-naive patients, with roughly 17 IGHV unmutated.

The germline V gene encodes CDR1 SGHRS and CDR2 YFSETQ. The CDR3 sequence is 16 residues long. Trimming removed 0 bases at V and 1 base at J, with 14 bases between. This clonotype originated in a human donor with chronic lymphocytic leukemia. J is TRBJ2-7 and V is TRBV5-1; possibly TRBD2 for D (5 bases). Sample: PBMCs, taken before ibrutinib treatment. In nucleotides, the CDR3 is TGCGCCAGCAGCTTGGTTGCGGGCACGATTTCCTACGAGCAGTACTTC. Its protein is CASSLVAGTISYEQYF.